The subject of this entry is one T cell receptor (beta chain). This record comes from a study of blood T cell repertoires in COVID-19. Study context: From the United States, Italy and Spain came samples of acute and convalescent COVID-19. Sources were T cells, B-cell-depleted T cells, or PBMCs; the material itself was cDNA or gDNA.

Per the study methods: Amplifying reference gene primers gave estimates of nucleated cell counts. The method was immunoSEQ multiplex PCR; TCRdb's version includes in-frame clones alone and lacks a portion of them. Clone size and V and J calls were adopted from that table, with D and trimming inferred from the DNA. The data show about 140,000 clones, approximately 80% seen once. Between the trimmed V and J ends, which lost 4 bases and 7 bases, there was a span of 10 bases. The germline V gene encodes CDR1 SGHTA and CDR2 FQGNSA. The CDR3 is made up of 13 amino acids. Source material: peripheral blood. The TCR comes from a human donor in a cohort sampled during active COVID-19. This chain uses TRBV7-2 with TRBJ2-2; a possible D gene is TRBD2 (5 bases). The DNA for the CDR3 is TGTGCCAGCAGCTATACTAGTATCGGGGAGCTGTTTTTT. This sequence encodes CASSYTSIGELFF.